This TCR beta chain emerged from a study of T cell responses to AZD1222 COVID-19 vaccine. Overall study results and limits: Vaccine-associated CD4 TCRs spanned spike, dominant at 160-218 and 743-854.

Assay used: immunoSEQ multiplex PCR; TCRdb lists only in-frame clones, some missing. The top ten hold about 2.9% of the sample, which has 100,000 or so clones, nearly 90% seen once. Of note for this clone: Its cognate antigen is unknown.

The receptor was isolated from an adult in good health. The material sequenced was peripheral blood, taken on day 0 of AZD1222 vaccination.

For the CDR3, the DNA is TGTGCCTGGAGTGGGACTAGCTGGAATGAGCAGTTCTTC. Translating it yields CAWSGTSWNEQFF. The V gene is TRBV30, the J gene TRBJ2-1; 8 bases fit TRBD2. Germline lookup yields CDR1 GTSNPN and CDR2 SVGIG (reference sequence). Losses at the gene ends were 1 base for V and 7 bases for J; bases not matched to a gene: 3. The CDR3 consists of 13 residues.